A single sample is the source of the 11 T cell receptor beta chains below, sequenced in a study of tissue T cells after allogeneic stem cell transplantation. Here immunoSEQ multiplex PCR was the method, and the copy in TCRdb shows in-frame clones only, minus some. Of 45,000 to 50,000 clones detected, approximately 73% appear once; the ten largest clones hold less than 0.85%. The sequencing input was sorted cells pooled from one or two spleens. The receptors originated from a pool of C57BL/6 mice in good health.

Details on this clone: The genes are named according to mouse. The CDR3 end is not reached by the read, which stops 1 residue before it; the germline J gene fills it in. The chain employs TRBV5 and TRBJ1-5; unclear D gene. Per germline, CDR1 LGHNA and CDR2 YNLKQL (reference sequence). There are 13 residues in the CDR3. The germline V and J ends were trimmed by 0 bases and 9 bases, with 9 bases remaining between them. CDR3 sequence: CASSQERVRAPLF. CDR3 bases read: TGTGCCAGCAGCCAAGAAAGGGTGAGGGCTCCGCTT.

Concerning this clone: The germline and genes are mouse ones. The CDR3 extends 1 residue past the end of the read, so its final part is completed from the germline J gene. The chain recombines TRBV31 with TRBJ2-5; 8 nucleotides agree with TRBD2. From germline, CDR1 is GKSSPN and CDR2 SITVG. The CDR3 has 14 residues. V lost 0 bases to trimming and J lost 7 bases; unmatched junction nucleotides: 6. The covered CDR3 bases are TGTGCCTGGAGTCTGGGGGGGCGCGGATACACCCAGTAC. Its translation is CAWSLGGRGYTQY. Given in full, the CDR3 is CAWSLGGRGYTQYF.

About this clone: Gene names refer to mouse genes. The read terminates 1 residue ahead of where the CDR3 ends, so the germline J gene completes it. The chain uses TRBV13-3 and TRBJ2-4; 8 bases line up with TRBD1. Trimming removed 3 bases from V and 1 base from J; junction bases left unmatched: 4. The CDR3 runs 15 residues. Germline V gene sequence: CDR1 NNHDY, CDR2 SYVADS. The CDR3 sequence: CASSGQGNGQNTLYF. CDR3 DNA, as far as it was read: TGTGCCAGCAGTGGACAGGGGAACGGTCAAAACACCTTGTAC.

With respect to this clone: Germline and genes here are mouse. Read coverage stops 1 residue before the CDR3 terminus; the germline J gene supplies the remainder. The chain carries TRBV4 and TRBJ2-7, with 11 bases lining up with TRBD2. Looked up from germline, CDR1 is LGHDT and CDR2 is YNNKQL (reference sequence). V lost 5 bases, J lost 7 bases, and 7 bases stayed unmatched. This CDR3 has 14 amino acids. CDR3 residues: CASSRTGGAPEQYF. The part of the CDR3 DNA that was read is TGTGCCAGCAGCCGTACTGGGGGGGCGCCCGAACAGTAC.

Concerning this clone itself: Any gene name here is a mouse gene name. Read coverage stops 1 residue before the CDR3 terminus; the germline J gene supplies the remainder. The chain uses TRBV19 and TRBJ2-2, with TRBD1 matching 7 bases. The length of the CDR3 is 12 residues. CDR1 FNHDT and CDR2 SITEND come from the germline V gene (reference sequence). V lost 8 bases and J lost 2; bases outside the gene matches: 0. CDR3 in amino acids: CARQGNTGQLYF. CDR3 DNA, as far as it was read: TGTGCCAGACAGGGGAACACCGGGCAGCTCTAC.

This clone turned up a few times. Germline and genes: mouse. The CDR3 DNA, read in part, is TGTGCCAGCAGTCCACAAAACGAAAGATTATTT. Encoded protein: CASSPQNERLF. The full CDR3 is CASSPQNERLFF. V and J are TRBV19 and TRBJ1-4, with no clear D. The read falls 1 residue short of the CDR3 end, and the missing part is taken from the germline J gene. The CDR3 consists of 12 residues. Germline V lookup: CDR1 FNHDT, CDR2 SITEND (reference sequence). Trimming cost V 4 bases and J 5 bases, with 6 bases left between them.

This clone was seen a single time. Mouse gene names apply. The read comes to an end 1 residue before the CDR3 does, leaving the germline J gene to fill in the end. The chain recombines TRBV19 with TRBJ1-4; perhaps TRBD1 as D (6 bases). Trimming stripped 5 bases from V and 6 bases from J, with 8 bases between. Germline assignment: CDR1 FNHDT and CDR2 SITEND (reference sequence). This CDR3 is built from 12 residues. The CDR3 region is CASSPGDERLFF. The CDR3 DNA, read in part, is TGTGCCAGCAGCCCAGGGGACGAAAGATTATTT.

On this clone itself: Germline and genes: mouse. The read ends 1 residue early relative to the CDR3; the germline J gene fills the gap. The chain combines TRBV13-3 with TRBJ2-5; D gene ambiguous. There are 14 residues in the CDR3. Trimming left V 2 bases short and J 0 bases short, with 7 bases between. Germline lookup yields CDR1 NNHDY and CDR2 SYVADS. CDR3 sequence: CASSEAGNQDTQYF. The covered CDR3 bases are TGTGCCAGCAGTGAGGCGGGGAACCAAGACACCCAGTAC.

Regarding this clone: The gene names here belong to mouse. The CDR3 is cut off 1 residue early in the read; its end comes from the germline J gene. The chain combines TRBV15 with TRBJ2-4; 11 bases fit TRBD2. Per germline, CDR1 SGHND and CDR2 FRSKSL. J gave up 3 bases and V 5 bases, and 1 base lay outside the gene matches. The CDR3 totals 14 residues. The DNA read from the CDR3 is TGTGCCAGCAGTCGGGACTGGGGGCAAAACACCTTGTAC. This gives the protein CASSRDWGQNTLY. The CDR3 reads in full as CASSRDWGQNTLYF.

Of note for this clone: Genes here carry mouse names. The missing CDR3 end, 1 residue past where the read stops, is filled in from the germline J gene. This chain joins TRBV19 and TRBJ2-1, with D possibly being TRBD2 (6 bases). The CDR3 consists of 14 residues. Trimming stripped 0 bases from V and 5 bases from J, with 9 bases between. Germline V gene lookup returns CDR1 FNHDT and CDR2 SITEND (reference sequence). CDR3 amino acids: CASSIARTDAEQFF. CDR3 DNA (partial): TGTGCCAGCAGTATAGCTCGGACTGATGCTGAGCAGTTC.

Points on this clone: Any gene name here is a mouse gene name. CDR3 bases read: TGTGCCAGCAGCCCCCGGGACAGGGTCCAAGACACCCAGTAC. Its protein product is CASSPRDRVQDTQY. The CDR3 reads in full as CASSPRDRVQDTQYF. The gene calls are TRBV3 and TRBJ2-5; 9 bases match TRBD1. The read stops 1 residue short of the end of the CDR3; the missing end is completed from the germline J gene. Germline V lookup: CDR1 SNHLY, CDR2 FYNGKV (reference sequence). With V trimmed by 5 bases and J by 2 bases, 5 bases remained unmatched. CDR3 length equals 15 residues.